This entry concerns a single T cell receptor (beta chain). This entry comes from a study of T-cell memory formation after mild COVID-19. This CDR3 has 11 residues. CDR1 SEHNR and CDR2 FQNEAQ come from the germline V gene (reference sequence). The V end lost 5 bases, the J end lost 10 bases, and 11 bases lay between the germline ends. TCRdb independently ran MiXCR on the 5' RACE reads; one entry per CDR3 protein. This table holds more than 25,000 distinct CDR3 sequences, about 16% found once. Input material: PBMCs or a T cell subset sorted from them (not recorded which). The TCR was taken from an adult who had mild COVID-19 (a few samples of this study predate the infection). Cell type and time point are not known. V gene TRBV7-9 combines with J gene TRBJ1-1; a possible D gene is TRBD1 (6 bases). This CDR3 is CASSEPGVAFF. In nucleotides, the CDR3 is TGTGCCAGCAGCGAACCAGGGGTAGCTTTCTTT.